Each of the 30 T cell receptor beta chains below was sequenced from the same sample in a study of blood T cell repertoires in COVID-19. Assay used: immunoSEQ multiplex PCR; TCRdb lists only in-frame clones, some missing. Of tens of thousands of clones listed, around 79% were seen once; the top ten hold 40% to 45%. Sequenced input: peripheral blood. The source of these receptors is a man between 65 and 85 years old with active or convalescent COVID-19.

The CDR3: CASSLETGIGNQPQHF. Written as DNA, the CDR3 is TGCGCCAGCAGCCTAGAGACAGGGATTGGCAATCAGCCCCAGCATTTT. The chain combines TRBV4-1 with TRBJ1-5; 7 bases match TRBD1. Looked up from germline, CDR1 is MGHRA and CDR2 is YSYEKL. The ends lost 4 bases at V and 2 bases at J; junction bases unmatched: 8. CDR3 size: 16 residues.

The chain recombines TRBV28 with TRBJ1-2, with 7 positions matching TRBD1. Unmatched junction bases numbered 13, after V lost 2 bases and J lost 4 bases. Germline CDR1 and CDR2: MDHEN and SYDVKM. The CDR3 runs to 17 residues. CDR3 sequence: CASSLVRPSGQTYGYTF. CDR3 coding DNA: TGTGCCAGCAGTTTAGTCAGACCCTCGGGACAGACCTATGGCTACACCTTC.

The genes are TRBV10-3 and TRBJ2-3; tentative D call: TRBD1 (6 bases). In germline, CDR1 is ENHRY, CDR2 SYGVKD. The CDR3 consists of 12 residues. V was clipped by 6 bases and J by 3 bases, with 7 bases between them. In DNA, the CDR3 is TGTGCCATCAGGGACAGTACAGATACGCAGTATTTT. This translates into CAIRDSTDTQYF.

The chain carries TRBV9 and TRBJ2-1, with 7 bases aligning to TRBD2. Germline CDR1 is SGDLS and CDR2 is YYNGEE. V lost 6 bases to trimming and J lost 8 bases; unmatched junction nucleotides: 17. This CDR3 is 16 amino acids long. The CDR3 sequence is CASNLGRGGPRDEQFF. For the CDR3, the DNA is TGTGCCAGCAACTTAGGTAGGGGAGGGCCGAGGGATGAGCAGTTCTTC.

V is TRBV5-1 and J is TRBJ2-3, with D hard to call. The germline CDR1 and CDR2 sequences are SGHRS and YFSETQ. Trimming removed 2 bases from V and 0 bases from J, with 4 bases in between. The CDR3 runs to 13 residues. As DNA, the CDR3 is TGCGCCAGCAGCTTCCCTAGCACAGATACGCAGTATTTT. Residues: CASSFPSTDTQYF.

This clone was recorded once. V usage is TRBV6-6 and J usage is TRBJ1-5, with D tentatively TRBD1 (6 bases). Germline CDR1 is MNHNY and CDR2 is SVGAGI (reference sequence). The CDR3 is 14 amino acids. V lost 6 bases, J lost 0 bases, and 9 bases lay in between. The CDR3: CASRGTISNQPQHF. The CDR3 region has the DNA TGTGCCAGCAGAGGGACAATTAGCAATCAGCCCCAGCATTTT.

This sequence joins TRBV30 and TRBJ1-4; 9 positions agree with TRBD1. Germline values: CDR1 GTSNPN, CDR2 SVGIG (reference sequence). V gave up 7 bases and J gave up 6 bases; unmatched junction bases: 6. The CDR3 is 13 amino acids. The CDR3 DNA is TGTGCCTTCGACAGGGGGGGGGATGAAAAACTGTTTTTT. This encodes CAFDRGGDEKLFF.

CDR3 in amino acids: CASTPGGWDGYTF. The CDR3 bases are TGTGCCAGCACCCCCGGGGGTTGGGATGGCTACACCTTC. The gene calls are TRBV2 and TRBJ1-2, with D possibly being TRBD1 (5 bases). Per germline, CDR1 SNHLY and CDR2 FYNNEI. The V end was cut by 7 bases, the J end by 6 bases, with 15 bases between. There are 13 residues in the CDR3.

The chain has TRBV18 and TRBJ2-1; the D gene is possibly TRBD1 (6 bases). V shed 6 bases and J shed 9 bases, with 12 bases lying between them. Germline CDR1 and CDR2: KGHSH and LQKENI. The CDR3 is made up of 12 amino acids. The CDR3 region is CASSTGPGEQFF. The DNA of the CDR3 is TGTGCCAGCTCCACAGGGCCGGGTGAGCAGTTCTTC.

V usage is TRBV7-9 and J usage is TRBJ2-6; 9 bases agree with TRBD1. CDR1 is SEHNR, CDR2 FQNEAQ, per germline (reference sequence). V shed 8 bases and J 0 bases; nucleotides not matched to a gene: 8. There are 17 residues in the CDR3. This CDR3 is CASLWTGDNSGANVLTF. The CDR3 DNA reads TGTGCCAGCCTTTGGACAGGGGACAACTCTGGGGCCAACGTCCTGACTTTC.

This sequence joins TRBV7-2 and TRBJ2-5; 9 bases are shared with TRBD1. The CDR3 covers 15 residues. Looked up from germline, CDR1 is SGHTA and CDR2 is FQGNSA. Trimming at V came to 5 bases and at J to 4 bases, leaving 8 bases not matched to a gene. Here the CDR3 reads CASSTGQGRLETQYF. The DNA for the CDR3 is TGTGCCAGCAGCACCGGACAGGGGAGGTTAGAGACCCAGTACTTC.

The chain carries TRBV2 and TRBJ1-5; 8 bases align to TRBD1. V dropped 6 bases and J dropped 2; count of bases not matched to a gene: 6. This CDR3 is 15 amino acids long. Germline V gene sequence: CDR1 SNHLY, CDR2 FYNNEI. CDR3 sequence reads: CASREDRVGNQPQHF. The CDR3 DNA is TGTGCCAGCAGAGAGGACAGGGTTGGCAATCAGCCCCAGCATTTT.

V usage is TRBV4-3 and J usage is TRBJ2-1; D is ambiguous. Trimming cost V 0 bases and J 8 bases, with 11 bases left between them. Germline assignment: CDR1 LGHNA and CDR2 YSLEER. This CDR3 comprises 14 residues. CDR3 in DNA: TGCGCCAGCAGCCAAGAATCTAGAATTGATGAGCAGTTCTTC. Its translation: CASSQESRIDEQFF.

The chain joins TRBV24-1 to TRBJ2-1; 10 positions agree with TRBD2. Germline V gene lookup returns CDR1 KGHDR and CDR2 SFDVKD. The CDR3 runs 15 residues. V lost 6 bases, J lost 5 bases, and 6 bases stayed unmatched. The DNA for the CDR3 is TGTGCCACCAGTTCACTAGCGGGGACCAACAATGAGCAGTTCTTC. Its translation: CATSSLAGTNNEQFF.

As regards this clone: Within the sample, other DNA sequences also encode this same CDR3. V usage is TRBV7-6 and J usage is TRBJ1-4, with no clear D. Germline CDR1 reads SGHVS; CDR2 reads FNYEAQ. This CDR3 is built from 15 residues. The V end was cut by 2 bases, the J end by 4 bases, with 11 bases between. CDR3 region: CASSLRGTNNEKLFF. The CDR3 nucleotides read TGTGCCAGCAGCTTACGGGGAACTAATAATGAAAAACTGTTTTTT.

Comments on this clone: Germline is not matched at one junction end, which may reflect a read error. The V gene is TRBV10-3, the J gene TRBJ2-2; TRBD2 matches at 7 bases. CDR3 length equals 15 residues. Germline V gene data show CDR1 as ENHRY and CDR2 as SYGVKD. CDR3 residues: CAINENGRSTGELFF. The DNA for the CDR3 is TGTGCCATCAATGAGAACGGGAGGAGTACCGGGGAGCTGTTTTTT.

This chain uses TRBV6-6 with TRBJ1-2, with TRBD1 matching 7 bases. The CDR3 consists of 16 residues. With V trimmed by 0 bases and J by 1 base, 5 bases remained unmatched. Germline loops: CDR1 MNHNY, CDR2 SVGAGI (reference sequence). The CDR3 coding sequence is TGTGCCAGCAGTTACTCTATGACAGGGAGTAACTATGGCTACACCTTC. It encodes CASSYSMTGSNYGYTF.

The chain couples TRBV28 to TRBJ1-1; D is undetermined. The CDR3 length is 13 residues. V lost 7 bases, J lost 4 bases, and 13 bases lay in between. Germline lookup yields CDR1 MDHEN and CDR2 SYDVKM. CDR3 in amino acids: CASTPGFRTEAFF. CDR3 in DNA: TGTGCCAGCACCCCCGGGTTTCGCACTGAAGCTTTCTTT.

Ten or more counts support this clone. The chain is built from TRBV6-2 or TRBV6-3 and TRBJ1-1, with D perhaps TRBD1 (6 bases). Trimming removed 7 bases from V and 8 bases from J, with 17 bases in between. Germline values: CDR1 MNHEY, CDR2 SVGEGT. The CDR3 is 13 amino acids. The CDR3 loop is CASNPTGLGEAFF. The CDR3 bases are TGTGCCAGCAACCCTACAGGGCTCGGAGAAGCTTTCTTT.

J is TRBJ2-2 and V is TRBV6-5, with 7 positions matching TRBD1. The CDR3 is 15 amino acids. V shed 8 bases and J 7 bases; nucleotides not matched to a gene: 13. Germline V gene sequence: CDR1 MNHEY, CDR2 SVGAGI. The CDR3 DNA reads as TGTGCCAGCGCGAACAGGGGTGGATTAGGCGGGGAGCTGTTTTTT. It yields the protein CASANRGGLGGELFF.

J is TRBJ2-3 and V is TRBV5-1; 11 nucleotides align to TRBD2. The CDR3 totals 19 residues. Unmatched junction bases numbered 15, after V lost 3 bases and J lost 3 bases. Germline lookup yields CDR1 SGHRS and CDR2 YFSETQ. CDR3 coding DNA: TGCGCCAGCAGCTGGGGTTGGGTTAGCGGGGGGGCCGGAACAGATACGCAGTATTTT. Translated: CASSWGWVSGGAGTDTQYF.

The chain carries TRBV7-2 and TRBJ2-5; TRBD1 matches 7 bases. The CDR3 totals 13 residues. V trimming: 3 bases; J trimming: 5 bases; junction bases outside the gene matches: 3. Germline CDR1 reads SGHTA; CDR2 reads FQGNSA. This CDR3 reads CASSFDREETQYF. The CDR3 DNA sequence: TGTGCCAGCAGCTTCGACAGGGAGGAGACCCAGTACTTC.

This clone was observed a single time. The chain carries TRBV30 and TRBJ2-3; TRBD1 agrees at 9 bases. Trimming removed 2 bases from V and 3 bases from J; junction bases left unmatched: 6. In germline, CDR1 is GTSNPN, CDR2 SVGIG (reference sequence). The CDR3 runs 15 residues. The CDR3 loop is CAWSKGQGVTDTQYF. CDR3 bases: TGTGCCTGGAGTAAGGGACAGGGAGTGACAGATACGCAGTATTTT. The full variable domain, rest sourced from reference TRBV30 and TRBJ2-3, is SQTIHQWPATLVQPVGSPLSLECTVEGTSNPNLYWYRQAAGRGLQLLFYSVGIGQISSEVPQNLSASRPQDRQFILSSKKLLLSDSGFYLCAWSKGQGVTDTQYFGPGTRLTVL.

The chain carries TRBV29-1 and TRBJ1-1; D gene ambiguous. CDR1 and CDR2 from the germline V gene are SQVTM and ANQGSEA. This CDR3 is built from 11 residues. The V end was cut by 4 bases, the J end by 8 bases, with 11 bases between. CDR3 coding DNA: TGCAGCGTTGCCGTTACAGTGGAAGCTTTCTTT. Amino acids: CSVAVTVEAFF.

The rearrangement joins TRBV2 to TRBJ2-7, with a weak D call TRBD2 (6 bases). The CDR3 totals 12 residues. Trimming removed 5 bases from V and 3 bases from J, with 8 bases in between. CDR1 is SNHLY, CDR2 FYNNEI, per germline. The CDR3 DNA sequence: TGTGCCAGCAGTCGGGACTTCTACGAGCAGTACTTC. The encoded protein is CASSRDFYEQYF.

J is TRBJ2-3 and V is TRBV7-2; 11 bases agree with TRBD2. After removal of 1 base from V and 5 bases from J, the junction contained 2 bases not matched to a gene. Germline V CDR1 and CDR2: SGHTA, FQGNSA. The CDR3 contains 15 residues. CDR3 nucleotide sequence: TGTGCCAGCAGCTTAGGGCTAGCGGGGGGAGATACGCAGTATTTT. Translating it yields CASSLGLAGGDTQYF.

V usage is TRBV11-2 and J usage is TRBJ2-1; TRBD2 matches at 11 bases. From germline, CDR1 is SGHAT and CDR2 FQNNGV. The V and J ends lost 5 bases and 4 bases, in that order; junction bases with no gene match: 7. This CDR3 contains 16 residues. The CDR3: CASSIHLAGGYNEQFF. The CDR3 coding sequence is TGTGCCAGCAGCATTCATCTAGCGGGGGGTTACAATGAGCAGTTCTTC.

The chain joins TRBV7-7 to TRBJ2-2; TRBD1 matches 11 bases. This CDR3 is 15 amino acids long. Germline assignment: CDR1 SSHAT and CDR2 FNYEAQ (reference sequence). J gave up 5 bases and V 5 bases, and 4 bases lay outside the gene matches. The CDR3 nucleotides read TGTGCCAGCAGCCCAGGACAGGGGGCAACCGGGGAGCTGTTTTTT. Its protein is CASSPGQGATGELFF.

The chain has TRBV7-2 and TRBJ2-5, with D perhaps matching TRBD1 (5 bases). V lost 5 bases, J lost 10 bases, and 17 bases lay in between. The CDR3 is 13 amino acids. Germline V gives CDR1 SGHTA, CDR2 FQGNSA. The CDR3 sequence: CASSGPGRGDQYF. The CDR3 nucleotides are TGTGCCAGCAGCGGTCCAGGGCGTGGGGACCAGTACTTC.

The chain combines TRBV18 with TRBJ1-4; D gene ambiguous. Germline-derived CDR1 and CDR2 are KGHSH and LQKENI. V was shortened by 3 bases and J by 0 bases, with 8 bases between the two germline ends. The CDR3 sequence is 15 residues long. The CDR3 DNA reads TGTGCCAGCTCACCCAATTTTGCAACTAATGAAAAACTGTTTTTT. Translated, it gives CASSPNFATNEKLFF.